A selection of T cell receptor beta chains follows, all from one sample in a study of tumor and adjacent non-tumor tissue in lung cancer. TCRdb itself ran the multiplex PCR reads through MiXCR, one entry per CDR3 protein. The data show around 71,000 distinct CDR3 sequences, with approximately 72% seen just once and roughly 10% held by the top ten. Sequencing input: lung tumor tissue. The receptors come from a woman in her forties with non-small cell lung cancer. CDR3s include the opening cysteine and the closing phenylalanine or tryptophan. Each record gives: V gene, D gene, CDR3 length, clone size, J gene, CDR3 protein, CDR3 DNA. A D gene is named only where the DNA matches it firmly. The listing skips clone size in some rows; elsewhere it reads once, few, many or a size class.

V: TRBV28
D: NA
length: 16
size: NA
J: TRBJ2-3
CDR3: CAGRVQISPREDTQYF
DNA: TGTGCCGGCAGGGTTCAGATCTCCCCTAGGGAAGATACGCAGTATTTT

V: TRBV20-1
D: TRBD1
length: 13
size: many
J: TRBJ1-2
CDR3: CSAAAGTGAGYTF
DNA: TGCAGTGCTGCTGCCGGGACAGGGGCTGGCTACACCTTC

V: TRBV21-1
D: NA
length: 17
size: many
J: TRBJ2-1
CDR3: CASSKGRTGGAYNEQFF
DNA: TGTGCCAGCAGCAAGGGCAGGACAGGGGGCGCTTACAATGAGCAGTTCTTC

V: TRBV11-2
D: NA
length: 11
size: NA
J: TRBJ2-1
CDR3: CASSLVSKQFF
DNA: TGTGCCAGCAGCCTAGTAAGTAAGCAGTTCTTC

V: TRBV11-2
D: NA
length: 15
size: NA
J: TRBJ2-7
CDR3: CANSLDPSRHYEQHF
DNA: TGTGCCAACAGCTTAGACCCTTCACGACACTACGAGCAGCACTTC

V: TRBV5-4
D: NA
length: 14
size: NA
J: TRBJ1-6
CDR3: CARSPGLGFSLLHF
DNA: TGTGCCAGGAGCCCCGGCTTGGGGTTCTCACTCCTCCACTTT

V: TRBV14
D: TRBD1
length: 14
size: NA
J: TRBJ2-1
CDR3: CANSLLAPGTGTFF
DNA: TGTGCCAACAGCCTCTTGGCCCCCGGGACAGGGACGTTCTTC

V: TRBV11-2
D: NA
length: 16
size: NA
J: TRBJ1-5
CDR3: CASSPLPQRGGPPQHF
DNA: TGTGCCAGCAGCCCCCTTCCACAAAGGGGCGGCCCGCCCCAGCATTTT

V: TRBV7-8
D: NA
length: 12
size: NA
J: TRBJ1-1
CDR3: CASSGLQAQAFF
DNA: TGTGCCAGCAGTGGCCTACAGGCTCAAGCTTTCTTT

V: TRBV6-1
D: NA
length: 12
size: NA
J: TRBJ2-7
CDR3: CATTKGIYEQYF
DNA: TGTGCCACCACTAAGGGTATCTACGAGCAGTACTTC